Presented here are 16 T cell receptor beta chains from one specimen sequenced in a study of T cells in women clearing cervical HPV infection. Profiled with immunoSEQ multiplex PCR; TCRdb holds only in-frame clones, not every one. The listing records around 35,000 clones. Specimen: blood buffy coat. These receptors came from a woman aged 18 to 75 with a cervical HPV16 infection that either progressed to CIN3+ or cleared (not recorded which).

With respect to this clone: The read ends 3 residues early relative to the CDR3; the germline J gene fills the gap. This chain joins TRBV19 and TRBJ1-4; 8 positions match TRBD1. Germline-derived CDR1 and CDR2 are LNHDA and SQIVND (reference sequence). The CDR3 spans 18 residues. The CDR3 is CASARSGQGAFSGPPLFF. The CDR3 DNA, read in part, is TGTGCCAGTGCCAGGTCGGGGCAGGGGGCTTTCAGCGGGCCACCA.

About this clone: From the germline J gene comes the end of the CDR3, since the read stops 3 residues before it. This chain uses TRBV18 with TRBJ2-4; the match to TRBD1 covers 12 bases. In germline, CDR1 is KGHSH, CDR2 LQKENI. The CDR3 consists of 14 residues. The sequenced CDR3 bases are TGTGCCAGCTCACTAGGGACAGGGGGCTATGGT. It yields the protein CASSLGTGGYG. The CDR3 in full is CASSLGTGGYGQYF. Based on the CDR3 plus reference TRBV18 and TRBJ2-4, the full variable domain is NAGVMQNPRHLVRRRGQEARLRCSPMKGHSHVYWYRQLPEEGLKFMVYLQKENIIDESGMPKERFSAEFPKEGPSILRIQQVVRGDSAAYFCASSLGTGGYGQYFGAGTRLSVL.

Turning to this clone: With the read ending 3 residues before the CDR3 end, the germline J gene is used to fill in that end. The J gene is TRBJ2-3, the V gene TRBV19; D is possibly TRBD2 (5 bases). Germline loops: CDR1 LNHDA, CDR2 SQIVND (reference sequence). CDR3 length: 13 amino acids. Trimming pared 5 bases from V and 4 bases from J, leaving 10 bases between. CDR3 sequence: CASSGGPADTQYF. The sequenced part of the CDR3 DNA is TGTGCCAGTAGTGGCGGGCCCGCAGATACG.

As regards this clone: The read comes to an end 3 residues before the CDR3 does, leaving the germline J gene to fill in the end. V is TRBV7-9 and J is TRBJ1-4, with 9 bases that match TRBD1. Trimming removed 4 bases from V and 7 bases from J; junction bases left unmatched: 7. Germline V lookup: CDR1 SEHNR, CDR2 FQNEAQ (reference sequence). This CDR3 has 15 amino acids. CDR3 loop: CASSSLQGAAEKLFF. The sequenced part of the CDR3 DNA is TGTGCCAGCAGCTCGCTACAGGGGGCAGCTGAAAAA. The full variable domain, its missing parts supplied by reference TRBV7-9 and TRBJ1-4, is DTGVSQNPRHKITKRGQNVTFRCDPISEHNRLYWYRQTLGQGPEFLTYFQNEAQLEKSRLLSDRFSAERPKGSFSTLEIQRTEQGDSAMYLCASSSLQGAAEKLFFGSGTQLSVL.

On this clone itself: At one boundary the junction diverges from the germline segment, which might be a read error. The CDR3 extends 3 residues past the end of the read, so its final part is completed from the germline J gene. Other nucleotide sequences from this sample produce the same CDR3. The chain links TRBV6-1 to TRBJ1-3; TRBD1 matches 8 bases. CDR3 length: 14 amino acids. Looked up from germline, CDR1 is MNHNS and CDR2 is SASEGT. CDR3 bases read: TGTGCCAGCAGTGACAGGGGGCAAGGAAACACA. This encodes CASSDRGQGNT. The whole CDR3 reads CASSDRGQGNTIYF.

As regards this clone: The CDR3 end lies 3 residues beyond the end of the read and is filled in from the germline J gene. V usage is TRBV6-2 or TRBV6-3 and J usage is TRBJ1-1; D is perhaps TRBD1 (6 bases). V shed 7 bases and J shed 4 bases, with 16 bases lying between them. Germline values: CDR1 MNHEY, CDR2 SVGEGT. This CDR3 has 14 residues. CDR3 loop: CASTRGLDGTEAFF. CDR3 bases read: TGTGCCAGCACCAGGGGTTTGGACGGCACTGAA.

Of note for this clone: Sequencing ends 3 residues short of the CDR3 end; the germline J gene provides the rest. The chain carries TRBV5-1 and TRBJ2-2, with TRBD1 matching 9 bases. This CDR3 comprises 15 residues. CDR1 is SGHRS and CDR2 is YFSETQ in the germline V gene. CDR3 region: CASSLTGTGNEKLFF. The CDR3 DNA, read in part, is TGCGCCAGCAGTCTTACCGGGACAGGGAATGAAAAG.

With regard to this clone: The read stops 3 residues short of the end of the CDR3; the missing end is completed from the germline J gene. The chain is built from TRBV30 and TRBJ2-2, with a possible D match to TRBD2 (7 bases). There are 19 residues in the CDR3. Germline CDR1 is GTSNPN and CDR2 is SVGIG (reference sequence). The part of the CDR3 DNA that was read is TGTGCCTGGAGTGTAAGGAGGGGGAGGGAGGCCTACTATAATTCACCG. It encodes CAWSVRRGREAYYNSP. The entire CDR3 protein reads CAWSVRRGREAYYNSPLFF.

Remarks on this clone: The same CDR3 arises from other DNA sequences in this sample as well. CDR3 DNA (partial): TGTGCCATCAGTGAGTCCGGGGGGGCGACAGATACC. This gives the protein CAISESGGATDT. The entire CDR3 sequence reads CAISESGGATDTYTF. This sequence joins TRBV10-3 and TRBJ1-2, with a tentative D call TRBD1 (6 bases). Read coverage stops 3 residues before the CDR3 terminus; the germline J gene supplies the remainder. The germline V gene encodes CDR1 ENHRY and CDR2 SYGVKD. CDR3 length: 15 amino acids.

Partial CDR3 DNA: TGTGCCAGCAGCGTAGATGAGGGTGGAGAGACC. Encoded protein: CASSVDEGGET. The whole CDR3 reads CASSVDEGGETQYF. The chain has TRBV9 and TRBJ2-5, with D perhaps matching TRBD2 (5 bases). The read falls 3 residues short of the CDR3 end, and the missing part is taken from the germline J gene. CDR3 length: 14 amino acids. CDR1 is SGDLS, CDR2 YYNGEE, per germline. Trimming removed 0 bases at V and 4 bases at J, with 10 bases between. Full variable domain (rest looked up from reference TRBV9 and TRBJ2-5): DSGVTQTPKHLITATGQRVTLRCSPRSGDLSVYWYQQSLDQGLQFLIQYYNGEERAKGNILERFSAQQFPDLHSELNLSSLELGDSALYFCASSVDEGGETQYFGPGTRLLVL.

On this clone itself: Read coverage stops 3 residues before the CDR3 terminus; the germline J gene supplies the remainder. The chain has TRBV19 and TRBJ1-1; D is unresolved. This CDR3 has 15 residues. V was cut by 5 bases and J by 0 bases, with 13 bases left in between. CDR1 LNHDA and CDR2 SQIVND come from the germline V gene (reference sequence). CDR3: CASSPKQNLNTEAFF. CDR3 bases read: TGTGCCAGTAGTCCCAAACAGAACCTGAACACTGAA. Drawing the rest from reference TRBV19 and TRBJ1-1, the complete variable domain is DGGITQSPKYLFRKEGQNVTLSCEQNLNHDAMYWYRQDPGQGLRLIYYSQIVNDFQKGDIAEGYSVSREKKESFPLTVTSAQKNPTAFYLCASSPKQNLNTEAFFGQGTRLTVV.

Note on this clone: From the germline J gene comes the end of the CDR3, since the read stops 3 residues before it. This chain connects TRBV7-9 to TRBJ1-2, with 9 nucleotides matching TRBD1. The CDR3 is 14 amino acids. Trimming removed 7 bases from V and 6 bases from J; junction bases left unmatched: 9. CDR1 SEHNR and CDR2 FQNEAQ come from the germline V gene (reference sequence). CDR3 amino acids: CASNPLQGANGYTF. The covered CDR3 bases are TGTGCCAGCAACCCACTACAGGGGGCCAATGGC.

In the case of this clone: Read sequence stops 3 residues before the CDR3 end, and the germline J gene provides the missing end. This chain uses TRBV12-3 or TRBV12-4 with TRBJ1-1; TRBD1 is a possible D gene (5 bases). CDR3 length: 13 amino acids. The V gene lost 3 bases and the J gene lost 7 bases, with 12 bases spanning the gap. CDR3 residues: CASSLGHVVEAFF. The DNA read from the CDR3 is TGTGCCAGCAGTTTGGGGCATGTGGTTGAA.

Concerning this clone: The junction does not match germline at one end; this may be a read error. The CDR3 end lies 3 residues beyond the end of the read and is filled in from the germline J gene. The chain is built from TRBV7-3 and TRBJ2-3; 9 nucleotides align to TRBD2. There are 16 residues in the CDR3. Germline-derived CDR1 and CDR2 are SGHTA and FQGTGA. CDR3 protein: CASSLTGGGASETQYF. CDR3 bases read: TGTGCCAGCAGCTTAACGGGCGGGGGGGCCTCAGAGACG. The whole variable domain, remainder taken from reference TRBV7-3 and TRBJ2-3, is GAGVSQTPSNKVTEKGKYVELRCDPISGHTALYWYRQSLGQGPEFLIYFQGTGAADDSGLPNDRFFAVRPEGSVSTLKIQRTERGDSAVYLCASSLTGGGASETQYFGPGTRLTVL.

Concerning this clone itself: The read finishes 3 residues shy of the CDR3 end, and the germline J gene is used to complete it. This rearrangement joins TRBV10-3 to TRBJ1-1; tentative D call: TRBD1 (5 bases). Trimming shortened V by 11 bases and J by 3 bases, and 19 bases separated the two germline ends. Per the germline V gene, CDR1 is ENHRY and CDR2 is SYGVKD. The CDR3 length is 14 residues. The CDR3 sequence: CASPHAGPDTEAFF. The DNA read from the CDR3 is TGTGCCTCCCCACATGCAGGGCCAGACACTGAA.

Remarks on this clone: Read data end 3 residues before the CDR3 end; the end is taken from the germline J gene. The rearrangement uses TRBV30 and TRBJ1-2, with a tentative D call TRBD1 (6 bases). Germline V lookup: CDR1 GTSNPN, CDR2 SVGIG (reference sequence). The CDR3 spans 12 residues. The CDR3 DNA, read in part, is TGTGCCTGGATCGAACAGGGACATGAC. Encoded protein: CAWIEQGHD. In full, the CDR3 is CAWIEQGHDYTF. Looking up the rest from reference TRBV30 and TRBJ1-2 gives the full variable domain: SQTIHQWPATLVQPVGSPLSLECTVEGTSNPNLYWYRQAAGRGLQLLFYSVGIGQISSEVPQNLSASRPQDRQFILSSKKLLLSDSGFYLCAWIEQGHDYTFGSGTRLTVV.